This TCR beta chain was captured by sequencing in a study of a mutant IDH1 vaccine in newly diagnosed glioma. About the research overall: Patients were given eight vaccinations, scheduled in weeks 1, 3, 5, 7, 11, 15, 19 and 23. Beforehand, treatment had been radiotherapy, temozolomide, or both; the majority received both.

In regard to this clone: Its antigen is unidentified.

As for time point: week 11, during vaccination. Vaccination used 300 ug of mutant IDH1 20-mer peptide per dose, with topical imiquimod. Some clones are missing from TCRdb's copy, which holds only in-frame ones; the method was immunoSEQ multiplex PCR. Of around 57,000 clones detected, 89% appear once; the ten largest clones hold around 2%. This TCR was recovered from a man aged 35 to 55 with glioma. The sample consisted of PBMCs, taken from a glioma patient whose treatment included an IDH1 peptide vaccine.

The CDR3: CASSLVYGGAGANVLTF. The DNA for the CDR3 is TGTGCCAGCAGTTTAGTTTATGGAGGGGCCGGGGCCAACGTCCTGACTTTC. V usage is TRBV28 and J usage is TRBJ2-6, with a tentative D call TRBD2 (6 bases). Germline CDR1 is MDHEN and CDR2 is SYDVKM. The V and J ends lost 2 bases and 4 bases respectively, with 15 bases between them. This CDR3 is 17 amino acids long.